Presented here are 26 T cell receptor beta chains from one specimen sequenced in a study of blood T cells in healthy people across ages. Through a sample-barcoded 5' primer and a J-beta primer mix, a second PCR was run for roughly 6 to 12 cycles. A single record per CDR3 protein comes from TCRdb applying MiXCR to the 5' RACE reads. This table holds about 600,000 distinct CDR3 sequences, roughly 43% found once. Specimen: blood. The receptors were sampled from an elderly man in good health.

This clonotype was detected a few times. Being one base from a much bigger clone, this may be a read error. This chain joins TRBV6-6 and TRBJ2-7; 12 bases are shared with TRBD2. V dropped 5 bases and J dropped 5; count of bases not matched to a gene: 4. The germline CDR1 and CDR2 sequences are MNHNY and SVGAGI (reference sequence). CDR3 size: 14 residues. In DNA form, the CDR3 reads TGTGCCAGCAGTGCTAGCGGGGGGGTTGACGAGCAGTACTTC. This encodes CASSASGGVDEQYF.

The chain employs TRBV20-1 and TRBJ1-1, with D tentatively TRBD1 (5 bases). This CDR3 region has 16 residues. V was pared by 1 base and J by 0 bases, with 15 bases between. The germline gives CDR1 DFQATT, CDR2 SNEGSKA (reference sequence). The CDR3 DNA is TGCAGTGCTAGAGCCAGGGACCACACAATGAACACTGAAGCTTTCTTT. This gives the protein CSARARDHTMNTEAFF.

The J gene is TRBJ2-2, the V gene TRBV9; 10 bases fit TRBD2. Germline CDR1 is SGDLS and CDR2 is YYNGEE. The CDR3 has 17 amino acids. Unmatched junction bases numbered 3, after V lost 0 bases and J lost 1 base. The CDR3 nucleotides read TGTGCCAGCAGCGTAGATTGGACTAGCGGGAACACCGGGGAGCTGTTTTTT. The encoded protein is CASSVDWTSGNTGELFF.

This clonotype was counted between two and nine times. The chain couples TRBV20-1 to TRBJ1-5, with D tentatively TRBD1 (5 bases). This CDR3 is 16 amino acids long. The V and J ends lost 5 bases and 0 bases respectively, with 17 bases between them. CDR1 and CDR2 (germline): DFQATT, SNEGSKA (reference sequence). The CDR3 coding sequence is TGCAGTGCTGATGACGGGGCCACCTATAGCAATCAGCCCCAGCATTTT. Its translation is CSADDGATYSNQPQHF.

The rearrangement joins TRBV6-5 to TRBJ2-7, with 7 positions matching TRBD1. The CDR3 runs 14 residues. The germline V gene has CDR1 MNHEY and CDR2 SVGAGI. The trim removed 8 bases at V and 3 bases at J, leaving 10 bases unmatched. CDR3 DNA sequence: TGTGCCAGCGGAGCCCCGGGACAGAGCTACGAGCAGTACTTC. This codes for CASGAPGQSYEQYF.

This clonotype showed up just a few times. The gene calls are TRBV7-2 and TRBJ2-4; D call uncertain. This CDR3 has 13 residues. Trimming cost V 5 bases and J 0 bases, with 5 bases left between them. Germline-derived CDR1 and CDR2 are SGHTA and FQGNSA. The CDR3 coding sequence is TGTGCCAGCAGCCCGGGAGCCAAAAACATTCAGTACTTC. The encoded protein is CASSPGAKNIQYF.

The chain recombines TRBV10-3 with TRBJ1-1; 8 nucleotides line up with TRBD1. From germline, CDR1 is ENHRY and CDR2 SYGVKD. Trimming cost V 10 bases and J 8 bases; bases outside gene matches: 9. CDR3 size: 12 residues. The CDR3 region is CATETGEAEAFF. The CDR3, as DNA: TGTGCCACTGAGACAGGGGAGGCGGAAGCTTTCTTT.

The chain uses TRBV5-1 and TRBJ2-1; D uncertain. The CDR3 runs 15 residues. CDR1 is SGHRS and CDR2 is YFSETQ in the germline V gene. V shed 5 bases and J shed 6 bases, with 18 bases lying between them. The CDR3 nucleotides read TGCGCCAGCAGAGATAGAACCCGTATGGCCAATGAGCAGTTCTTC. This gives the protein CASRDRTRMANEQFF.

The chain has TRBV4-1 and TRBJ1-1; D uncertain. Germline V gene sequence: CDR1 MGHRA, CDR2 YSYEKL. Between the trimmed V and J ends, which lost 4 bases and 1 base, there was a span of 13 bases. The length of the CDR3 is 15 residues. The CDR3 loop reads CASSRAGSGNTEAFF. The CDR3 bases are TGCGCCAGCAGCCGAGCGGGGTCAGGGAACACTGAAGCTTTCTTT.

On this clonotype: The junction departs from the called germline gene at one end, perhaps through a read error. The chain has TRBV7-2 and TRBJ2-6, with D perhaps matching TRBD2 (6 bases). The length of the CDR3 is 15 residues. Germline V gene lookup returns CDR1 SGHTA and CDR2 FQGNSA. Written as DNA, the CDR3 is TGTGCCAGCAGCTTAGTCGGGACTGGGGCCATCGTCCTGACTTTC. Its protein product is CASSLVGTGAIVLTF. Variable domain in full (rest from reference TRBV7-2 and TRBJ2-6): GAGVSQSPSNKVTEKGKDVELRCDPISGHTALYWYRQSLGQGLEFLIYFQGNSAPDKSGLPSDRFSAERTGGSVSTLTIQRTQQEDSAVYLCASSLVGTGAIVLTFGAGSRLTVL.

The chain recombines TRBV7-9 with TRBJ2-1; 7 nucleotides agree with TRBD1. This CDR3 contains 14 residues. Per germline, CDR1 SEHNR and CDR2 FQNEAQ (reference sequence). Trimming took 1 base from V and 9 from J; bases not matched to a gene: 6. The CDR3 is CASSLGVQGTEQFF. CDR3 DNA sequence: TGTGCCAGCAGCTTAGGGGTACAGGGGACTGAGCAGTTCTTC.

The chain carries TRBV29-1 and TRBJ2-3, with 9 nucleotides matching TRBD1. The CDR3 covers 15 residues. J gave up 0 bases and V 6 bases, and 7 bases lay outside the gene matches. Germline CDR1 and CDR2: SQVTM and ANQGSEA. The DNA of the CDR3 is TGCAGCGTGGGGAACGGACAGGGGAGCACAGATACGCAGTATTTT. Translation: CSVGNGQGSTDTQYF.

As DNA, the CDR3 is TGTGCCAGCAGCTCATTCCGGACTAGCGGGAGAACAGATACGCAGTATTTT. Amino acid sequence: CASSSFRTSGRTDTQYF. This chain joins TRBV7-2 and TRBJ2-3; 13 nucleotides agree with TRBD2. Germline V gene sequence: CDR1 SGHTA, CDR2 FQGNSA. CDR3 size: 17 residues. The junction had 7 bases not matched to a gene; V was cut back by 4 bases and J by 3 bases.

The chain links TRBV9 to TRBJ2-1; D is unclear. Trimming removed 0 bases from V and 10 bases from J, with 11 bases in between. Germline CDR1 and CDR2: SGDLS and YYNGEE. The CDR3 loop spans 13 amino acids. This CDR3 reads CASSVGPTTEQFF. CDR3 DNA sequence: TGTGCCAGCAGCGTAGGCCCCACTACGGAGCAGTTCTTC. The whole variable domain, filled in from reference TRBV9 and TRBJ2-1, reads DSGVTQTPKHLITATGQRVTLRCSPRSGDLSVYWYQQSLDQGLQFLIQYYNGEERAKGNILERFSAQQFPDLHSELNLSSLELGDSALYFCASSVGPTTEQFFGPGTRLTVL.

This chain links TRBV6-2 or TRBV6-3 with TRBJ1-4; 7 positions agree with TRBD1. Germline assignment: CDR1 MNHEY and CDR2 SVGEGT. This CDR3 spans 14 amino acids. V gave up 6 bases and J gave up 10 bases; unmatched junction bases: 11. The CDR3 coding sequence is TGTGCCAGCAGCGACGCCGGGACAGTGACAAAACTGTTTTTT. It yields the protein CASSDAGTVTKLFF.

CDR3 protein: CASSYSGASSYNEQYF. DNA of the CDR3: TGTGCCAGCAGTTACTCTGGGGCCAGCTCCTACAATGAGCAGTACTTC. The chain is built from TRBV6-5 and TRBJ2-1, with D perhaps TRBD1 (5 bases). The end of the DNA fits TRBJ2-7 better, so the J call may be wrong. The CDR3 sequence is 16 residues long. In germline, CDR1 is MNHEY, CDR2 SVGAGI.

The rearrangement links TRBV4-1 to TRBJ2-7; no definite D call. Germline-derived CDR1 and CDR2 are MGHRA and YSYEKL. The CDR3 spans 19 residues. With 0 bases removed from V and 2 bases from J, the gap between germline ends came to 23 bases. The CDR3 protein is CASSQDRADSDWATYEQYF. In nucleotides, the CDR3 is TGCGCCAGCAGCCAAGATAGAGCTGACTCAGATTGGGCCACCTACGAGCAGTACTTC.

The CDR3 nucleotides are TGTGCCGGCGGGGGGCTAGCGGGCGCCAGCCAAGAGACCCAGTACTTC. Its protein product is CAGGGLAGASQETQYF. V is TRBV7-9 and J is TRBJ2-5, with 8 bases matching TRBD2. CDR3 size: 16 residues. The V segment lost 11 bases and the J segment 1 base; nucleotides outside the gene matches: 15. The germline V gene has CDR1 SEHNR and CDR2 FQNEAQ (reference sequence).

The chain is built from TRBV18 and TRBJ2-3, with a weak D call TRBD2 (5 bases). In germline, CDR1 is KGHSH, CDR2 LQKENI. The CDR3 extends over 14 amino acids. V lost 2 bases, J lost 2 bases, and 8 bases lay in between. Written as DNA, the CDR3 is TGTGCCAGCTCACCAATCGACTACACAGATACGCAGTATTTT. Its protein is CASSPIDYTDTQYF. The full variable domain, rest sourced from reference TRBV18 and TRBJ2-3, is NAGVMQNPRHLVRRRGQEARLRCSPMKGHSHVYWYRQLPEEGLKFMVYLQKENIIDESGMPKERFSAEFPKEGPSILRIQQVVRGDSAAYFCASSPIDYTDTQYFGPGTRLTVL.

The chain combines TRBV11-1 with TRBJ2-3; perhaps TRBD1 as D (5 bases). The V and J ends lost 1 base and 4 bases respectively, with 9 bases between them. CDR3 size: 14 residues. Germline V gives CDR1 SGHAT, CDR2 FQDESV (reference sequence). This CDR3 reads CASSLEQVSDTQYF. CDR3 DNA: TGTGCCAGCAGCTTAGAACAGGTCTCAGATACGCAGTATTTT.

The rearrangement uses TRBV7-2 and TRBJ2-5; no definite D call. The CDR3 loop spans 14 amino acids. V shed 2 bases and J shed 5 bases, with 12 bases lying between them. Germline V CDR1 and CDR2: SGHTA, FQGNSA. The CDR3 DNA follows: TGTGCCAGCAGCTTATATATGGATTTGGAGACCCAGTACTTC. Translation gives CASSLYMDLETQYF.

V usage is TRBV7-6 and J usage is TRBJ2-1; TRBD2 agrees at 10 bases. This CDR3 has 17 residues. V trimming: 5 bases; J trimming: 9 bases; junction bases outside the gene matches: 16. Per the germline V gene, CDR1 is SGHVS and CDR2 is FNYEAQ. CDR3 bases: TGTGCCAGCAGCCCAAGCCTCGGGCTAGCGGGAGCTGGTGAGCAGTTCTTC. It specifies CASSPSLGLAGAGEQFF.

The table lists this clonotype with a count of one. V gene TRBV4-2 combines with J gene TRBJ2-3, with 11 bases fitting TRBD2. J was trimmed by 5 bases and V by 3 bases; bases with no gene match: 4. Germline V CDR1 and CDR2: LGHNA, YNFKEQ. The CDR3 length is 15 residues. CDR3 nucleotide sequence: TGTGCCAGCAGCCAGACTAGCGGGGCGGGAGATACGCAGTATTTT. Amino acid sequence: CASSQTSGAGDTQYF.

CDR3 bases: TGCAGTGCGCGGACCGGGACAGGACGAGCTACGCAGTATTTT. Translated, it gives CSARTGTGRATQYF. V is TRBV20-1 and J is TRBJ2-3; 8 nucleotides line up with TRBD1. Trimming removed 6 bases from V and 8 bases from J; junction bases left unmatched: 13. Per germline, CDR1 DFQATT and CDR2 SNEGSKA (reference sequence). This CDR3 has 14 amino acids.

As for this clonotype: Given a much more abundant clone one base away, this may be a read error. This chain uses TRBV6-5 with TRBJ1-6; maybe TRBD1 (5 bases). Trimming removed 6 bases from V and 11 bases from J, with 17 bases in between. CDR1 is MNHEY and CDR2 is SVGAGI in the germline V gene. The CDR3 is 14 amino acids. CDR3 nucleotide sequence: TGTGCCAGCAGCGCCCGGCAGGGAAATCCACCCCTCCACTTT. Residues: CASSARQGNPPLHF.

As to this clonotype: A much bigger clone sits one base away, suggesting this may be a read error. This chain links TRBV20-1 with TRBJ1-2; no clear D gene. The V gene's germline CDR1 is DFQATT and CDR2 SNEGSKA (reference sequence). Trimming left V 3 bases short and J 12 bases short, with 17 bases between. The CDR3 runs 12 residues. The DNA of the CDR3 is TGCAGTGCTAGGTGGAGGGCGGAGGGCCACACCTTC. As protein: CSARWRAEGHTF.